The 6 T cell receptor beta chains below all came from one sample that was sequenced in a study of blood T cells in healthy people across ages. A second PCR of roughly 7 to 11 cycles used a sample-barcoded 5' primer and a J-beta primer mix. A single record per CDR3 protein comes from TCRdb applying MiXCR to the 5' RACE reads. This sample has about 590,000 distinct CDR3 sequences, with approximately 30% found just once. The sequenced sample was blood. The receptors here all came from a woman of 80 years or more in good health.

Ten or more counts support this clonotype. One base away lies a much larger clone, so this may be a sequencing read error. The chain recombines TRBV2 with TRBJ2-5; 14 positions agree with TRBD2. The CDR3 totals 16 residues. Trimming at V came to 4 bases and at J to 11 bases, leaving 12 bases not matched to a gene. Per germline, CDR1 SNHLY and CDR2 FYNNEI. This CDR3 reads CASSAPTSGGVSEQYF. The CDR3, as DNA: TGTGCCAGCAGTGCCCCGACTAGCGGGGGGGTGAGTGAGCAGTACTTC.

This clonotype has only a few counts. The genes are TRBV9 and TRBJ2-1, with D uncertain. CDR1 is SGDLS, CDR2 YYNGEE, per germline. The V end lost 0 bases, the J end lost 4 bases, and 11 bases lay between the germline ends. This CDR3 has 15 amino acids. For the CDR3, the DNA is TGTGCCAGCAGCGTAGGTTTCCCCGGTTACAATGAGCAGTTCTTC. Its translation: CASSVGFPGYNEQFF.

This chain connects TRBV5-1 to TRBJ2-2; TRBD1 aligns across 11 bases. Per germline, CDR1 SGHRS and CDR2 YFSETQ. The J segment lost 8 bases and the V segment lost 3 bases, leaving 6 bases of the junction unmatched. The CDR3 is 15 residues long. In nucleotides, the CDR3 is TGCGCCAGCAGCTCCGGACAGGGGGCTTCAGGGGAGCTGTTTTTT. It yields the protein CASSSGQGASGELFF.

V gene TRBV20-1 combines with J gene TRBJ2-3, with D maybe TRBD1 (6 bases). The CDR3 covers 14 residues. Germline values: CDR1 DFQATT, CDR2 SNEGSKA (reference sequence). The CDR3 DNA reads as TGCAGGGCACTCCGAGGGGGTCCTGCAGATACGCAGTATTTT. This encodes CRALRGGPADTQYF.

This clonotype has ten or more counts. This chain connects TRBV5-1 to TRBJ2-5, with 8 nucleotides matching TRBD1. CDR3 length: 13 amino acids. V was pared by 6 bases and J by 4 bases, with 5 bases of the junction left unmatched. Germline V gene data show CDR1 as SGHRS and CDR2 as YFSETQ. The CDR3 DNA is TGCGCCAGCATGCCGACAGGGGCAGAGACCCAGTACTTC. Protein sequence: CASMPTGAETQYF.

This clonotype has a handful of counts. CDR3 bases: TGTGCCAGCGGGGCCGGGACAGGGGGCCGCGTTCAGCCCCAGCATTTT. Residues: CASGAGTGGRVQPQHF. This rearrangement joins TRBV6-5 to TRBJ1-5, with TRBD1 matching over 12 bases. The CDR3 loop spans 16 amino acids. Germline loops: CDR1 MNHEY, CDR2 SVGAGI. V lost 8 bases and J lost 6; bases outside the gene matches: 11.